Following are 22 T cell receptor beta chains from one sample sequenced in a study of blood T cell repertoires in COVID-19. Profiled with immunoSEQ multiplex PCR; TCRdb holds only in-frame clones, not every one. This repertoire shows about 180,000 clones, 85% to 90% found once; its top ten account for roughly an eighth. Sample: peripheral blood. The receptor source for this set is a woman in her seventies with COVID-19, enrolled during active disease.

The chain joins TRBV9 to TRBJ1-6; the match to TRBD1 covers 8 bases. This CDR3 has 15 amino acids. Germline V lookup: CDR1 SGDLS, CDR2 YYNGEE. With V trimmed by 4 bases and J by 4 bases, 4 bases remained unmatched. This CDR3 reads CASSPRTGYNSPLHF. In nucleotides, the CDR3 is TGTGCCAGCAGCCCACGGACAGGGTATAATTCACCCCTCCACTTT.

The genes are TRBV30 and TRBJ2-1, with 9 bases lining up with TRBD1. The CDR3 spans 14 residues. Germline trimming cut 0 bases from V and 8 bases from J; bases unmatched to any gene: 5. Germline CDR1 GTSNPN, CDR2 SVGIG (reference sequence). Written as DNA, the CDR3 is TGTGCCTGGAGTGTACGGAGGACAGGGGATGAGCAGTTCTTC. This gives the protein CAWSVRRTGDEQFF.

The rearrangement joins TRBV9 to TRBJ2-1; 10 nucleotides align to TRBD2. CDR1 is SGDLS, CDR2 YYNGEE, per germline. This CDR3 has 15 residues. With V trimmed by 2 bases and J by 5 bases, 4 bases remained unmatched. The CDR3 loop is CASSVTSGDNNEQFF. Here the CDR3 DNA reads TGTGCCAGCAGCGTTACTAGCGGGGATAACAATGAGCAGTTCTTC.

The chain has TRBV28 and TRBJ2-7, with D perhaps TRBD1 (7 bases). CDR1 is MDHEN, CDR2 SYDVKM, per germline. With 4 bases removed from V and 0 bases from J, the gap between germline ends came to 16 bases. The CDR3 is made up of 16 amino acids. The CDR3 sequence: CASSSRGGTASYEQYF. The CDR3 DNA reads TGTGCCAGCAGTTCCCGCGGCGGGACAGCCTCCTACGAGCAGTACTTC. The full variable domain, rest sourced from reference TRBV28 and TRBJ2-7, is DVKVTQSSRYLVKRTGEKVFLECVQDMDHENMFWYRQDPGLGLRLIYFSYDVKMKEKGDIPEGYSVSREKKERFSLILESASTNQTSMYLCASSSRGGTASYEQYFGPGTRLTVT.

V gene TRBV5-4 combines with J gene TRBJ2-2, with 8 positions matching TRBD1. The CDR3 spans 15 residues. Germline V gives CDR1 SGHNT, CDR2 YYREEE (reference sequence). Unmatched junction bases numbered 3, after V lost 3 bases and J lost 2 bases. The CDR3 here is CASSWDRRNTGELFF. The CDR3 region has the DNA TGTGCCAGCAGCTGGGACAGGCGAAACACCGGGGAGCTGTTTTTT.

Written as DNA, the CDR3 is TGTGCCAGCAGGGAAAGCGGGAGGAATGAGCAGTTCTTC. It encodes CASRESGRNEQFF. J is TRBJ2-1 and V is TRBV7-6, with 9 bases identical to TRBD2. The length of the CDR3 is 13 residues. Germline trimming cut 6 bases from V and 7 bases from J; bases unmatched to any gene: 4. In germline, CDR1 is SGHVS, CDR2 FNYEAQ.

V is TRBV5-5 and J is TRBJ1-2; 9 bases agree with TRBD1. Germline CDR1 reads SGHKS; CDR2 reads YYEKEE (reference sequence). V lost 4 bases to trimming and J lost 6 bases; unmatched junction nucleotides: 1. The CDR3 is made up of 12 amino acids. The CDR3 nucleotides are TGTGCCAGCAGCCGGGACAGGGATGGCTACACCTTC. Residues: CASSRDRDGYTF.

This clone was picked up one time. This chain joins TRBV2 and TRBJ1-4, with 7 bases aligning to TRBD1. Germline CDR1 SNHLY, CDR2 FYNNEI. V was pared by 7 bases and J by 4 bases, with 3 bases of the junction left unmatched. The CDR3 spans 13 residues. In nucleotides, the CDR3 is TGTGCCAGCATCGGACAGGATAATGAAAAACTGTTTTTT. It codes for CASIGQDNEKLFF.

Worth noting for this clone: The sample holds other DNA sequences that translate to the same CDR3. CDR3 amino acids: CASSIEINQPQHF. The CDR3 DNA reads as TGTGCCAGTAGTATAGAAATAAATCAGCCCCAGCATTTT. The genes are TRBV19 and TRBJ1-5; the D is unclear. This CDR3 region has 13 residues. V dropped 0 bases and J dropped 4 bases, with 4 bases sitting between them. CDR1 and CDR2 (germline): LNHDA, SQIVND (reference sequence). Looking up the rest from reference TRBV19 and TRBJ1-5 gives the full variable domain: DGGITQSPKYLFRKEGQNVTLSCEQNLNHDAMYWYRQDPGQGLRLIYYSQIVNDFQKGDIAEGYSVSREKKESFPLTVTSAQKNPTAFYLCASSIEINQPQHFGDGTRLSIL.

V gene TRBV6-5 combines with J gene TRBJ1-4, with 8 bases matching TRBD1. J gave up 8 bases and V 6 bases, and 8 bases lay outside the gene matches. This CDR3 spans 14 amino acids. The germline CDR1 and CDR2 sequences are MNHEY and SVGAGI. The CDR3 nucleotides read TGTGCCAGCAGACGGACAGGGCAGCGGGAAAAACTGTTTTTT. Amino acid sequence: CASRRTGQREKLFF.

CDR3 loop: CASSPLQAGGSETQYF. In DNA, the CDR3 is TGTGCCAGCAGCCCGCTTCAGGCGGGAGGTTCCGAGACCCAGTACTTC. The chain couples TRBV5-4 to TRBJ2-5, with 8 positions matching TRBD2. CDR1 is SGHNT and CDR2 is YYREEE in the germline V gene (reference sequence). Unmatched junction bases numbered 13, after V lost 4 bases and J lost 5 bases. The CDR3 covers 16 residues.

The chain uses TRBV11-2 and TRBJ1-1, with D uncertain. V lost 5 bases and J lost 1, with 14 bases in between. Germline V gene lookup returns CDR1 SGHAT and CDR2 FQNNGV. The CDR3 consists of 15 residues. The CDR3 is CASSAWVGENTEAFF. The CDR3 bases are TGTGCCAGCAGCGCATGGGTCGGGGAGAACACTGAAGCTTTCTTT.

This chain joins TRBV3-1 (or the pseudogene TRBV3-2) and TRBJ1-2; D uncertain. The CDR3 has 14 amino acids. The V gene lost 1 base and the J gene lost 1 base, with 7 bases spanning the gap. CDR1 is LGHDT and CDR2 is YNNKEL in the germline V gene (reference sequence). In DNA form, the CDR3 reads TGTGCCAGCAGCCAAGGGCAGTTTAACTATGGCTACACCTTC. This sequence encodes CASSQGQFNYGYTF.

The rearrangement links TRBV10-3 to TRBJ2-7; 8 nucleotides agree with TRBD2. With V trimmed by 2 bases and J by 2 bases, 8 bases remained unmatched. Germline V lookup: CDR1 ENHRY, CDR2 SYGVKD. The length of the CDR3 is 16 residues. CDR3 region: CAISEPGGASTYEQYF. CDR3 nucleotide sequence: TGTGCCATCAGTGAGCCGGGGGGGGCTAGCACCTACGAGCAGTACTTC.

This clone was seen a handful of times. V is TRBV28 and J is TRBJ1-3; TRBD1 might be the D (6 bases). Trimming took off 5 bases at V and 4 bases at J, with 12 bases between the two ends. The CDR3 contains 14 residues. Germline lookup yields CDR1 MDHEN and CDR2 SYDVKM. The CDR3 DNA follows: TGTGCCAGCAGTCCCACAGGGCTCGGAAACACCATATATTTT. Translation: CASSPTGLGNTIYF. The full variable domain, completed using reference TRBV28 and TRBJ1-3, is DVKVTQSSRYLVKRTGEKVFLECVQDMDHENMFWYRQDPGLGLRLIYFSYDVKMKEKGDIPEGYSVSREKKERFSLILESASTNQTSMYLCASSPTGLGNTIYFGEGSWLTVV.

The J gene is TRBJ1-2, the V gene TRBV28, with TRBD1 as a possible D gene (6 bases). Germline assignment: CDR1 MDHEN and CDR2 SYDVKM. V lost 1 base, J lost 7 bases, and 10 bases lay in between. The CDR3 covers 13 residues. The CDR3 DNA sequence: TGTGCCAGCAGTTTATCGGACAGAATTGGCTACACCTTC. Encoded protein: CASSLSDRIGYTF.

The CDR3 spells CASSDGGYNSPLHF. The CDR3 bases are TGTGCCAGCAGCGACGGGGGGTATAATTCACCCCTCCACTTT. The V and J genes are TRBV9 and TRBJ1-6; a weak D match, TRBD1 (5 bases). The germline V gene has CDR1 SGDLS and CDR2 YYNGEE. V lost 3 bases to trimming and J lost 4 bases, with 8 bases between them. CDR3 length: 14 amino acids.

This clone was recorded a few times. The chain links TRBV18 to TRBJ1-3; unclear D gene. V dropped 6 bases and J dropped 2 bases, with 20 bases sitting between them. This CDR3 region has 17 residues. Germline lookup yields CDR1 KGHSH and CDR2 LQKENI. The CDR3 nucleotides are TGTGCCAGCTCCACCACACCGGAGGTTACAACTGGAAACACCATATATTTT. Residues: CASSTTPEVTTGNTIYF.

The chain carries TRBV14 and TRBJ1-1, with TRBD1 matching over 7 bases. Unmatched junction bases numbered 5, after V lost 0 bases and J lost 1 base. The CDR3 totals 16 residues. Germline V gene data show CDR1 as SGHDN and CDR2 as FVKESK. CDR3 amino acids: CASSQDWPGGNTEAFF. Written as DNA, the CDR3 is TGTGCCAGCAGCCAAGATTGGCCAGGGGGGAACACTGAAGCTTTCTTT.

The chain links TRBV7-2 to TRBJ2-3; 11 nucleotides agree with TRBD2. Germline CDR1 and CDR2: SGHTA and FQGNSA. The CDR3 has 16 residues. With V trimmed by 6 bases and J by 2 bases, 7 bases remained unmatched. The CDR3 spells CASSTGTSGLTDTQYF. The DNA for the CDR3 is TGTGCCAGCAGTACAGGGACTAGCGGCCTCACAGATACGCAGTATTTT.

This chain uses TRBV28 with TRBJ1-2; D remains ambiguous. From germline, CDR1 is MDHEN and CDR2 SYDVKM. The CDR3 has 15 amino acids. V was trimmed by 3 bases and J by 5 bases, leaving 16 bases between them. The CDR3 DNA is TGTGCCAGCAGTTTTCTACTTCTAGAAGCTTATGGCTACACCTTC. Protein sequence: CASSFLLLEAYGYTF.

The rearrangement joins TRBV24-1 to TRBJ1-2; D remains ambiguous. V lost 5 bases, J lost 5 bases, and 11 bases lay in between. Germline values: CDR1 KGHDR, CDR2 SFDVKD. The CDR3 runs 13 residues. CDR3 DNA: TGTGCCACCAGTGTGCAGGCTGGGTATGGCTACACCTTC. Translating it yields CATSVQAGYGYTF.